The clone carrying this T cell receptor beta chain appeared once. The antigen remains unidentified. This table comes from immunoSEQ multiplex PCR, and its TCRdb copy is limited to in-frame clones, with some not included. The table has tens of thousands of clones, more than 75% seen once. Germline CDR1 is LGHDT and CDR2 is YNNKEL (reference sequence). This CDR3 is built from 18 residues. V was trimmed by 0 bases and J by 5 bases, leaving 21 bases between them. The data are from a study of stem cell transplantation in POMP-related autoinflammatory disease. Overall study context: Impaired MHC class I-dependent CD8+ differentiation was hypothesized from defective thymoproteasomes. Before transplant, CD4+ T cells skewed naive and CD8+ proportions were low. Findings of the study overall: Across all analyzed T-cell subsets, patients with PRAID tended toward reduced diversity and increased clonality.

The source of this sequence is a human patient with POMP-related autoinflammation and immune dysregulation (PRAID). These T cells may partly come from the graft donor. This chain joins TRBV3-1 (or the pseudogene TRBV3-2) and TRBJ2-3; tentatively, D is TRBD1 or TRBD2 (5 bases each). This specimen was CD4+ T cells from PBMCs, taken after stem cell transplantation. CDR3 residues: CASSQDVGRTIRGDTQYF. The CDR3 nucleotides are TGTGCCAGCAGCCAAGATGTGGGACGAACGATACGTGGAGATACGCAGTATTTT.